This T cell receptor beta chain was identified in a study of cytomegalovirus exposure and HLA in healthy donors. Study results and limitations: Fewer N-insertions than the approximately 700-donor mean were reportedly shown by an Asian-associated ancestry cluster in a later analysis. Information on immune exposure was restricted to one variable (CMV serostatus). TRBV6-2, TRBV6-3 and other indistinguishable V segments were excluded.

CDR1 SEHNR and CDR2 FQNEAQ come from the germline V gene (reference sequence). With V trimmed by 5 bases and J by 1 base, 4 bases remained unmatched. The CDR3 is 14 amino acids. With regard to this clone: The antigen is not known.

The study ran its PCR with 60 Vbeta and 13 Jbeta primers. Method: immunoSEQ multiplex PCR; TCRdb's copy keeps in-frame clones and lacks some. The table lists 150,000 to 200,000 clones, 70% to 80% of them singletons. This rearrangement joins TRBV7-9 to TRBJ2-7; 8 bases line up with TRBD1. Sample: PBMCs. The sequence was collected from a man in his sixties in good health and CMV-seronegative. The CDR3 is CASSIRDRSYEQYF. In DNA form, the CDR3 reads TGTGCCAGCAGCATCCGGGACAGGTCCTACGAGCAGTACTTC. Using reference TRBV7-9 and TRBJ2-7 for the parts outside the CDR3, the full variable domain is DTGVSQNPRHKITKRGQNVTFRCDPISEHNRLYWYRQTLGQGPEFLTYFQNEAQLEKSRLLSDRFSAERPKGSFSTLEIQRTEQGDSAMYLCASSIRDRSYEQYFGPGTRLTVT.